A selection of T cell receptor beta chains follows, all from one sample in a study of CD8+CD57+ T cells in acquired aplastic anemia. TCRdb called the reads again in MiXCR, with one record for every CDR3 protein. The repertoire includes roughly 58,000 distinct CDR3 sequences, less than 65% of them detected once, and 2% to 2.5% sits in the top ten. Sequenced input: sorted CD4+, CD8+, or CD8+CD57+ T cells (not recorded which) from PBMCs. These receptors came from a human donor in good health, serving as a control. Each CDR3 is given with its conserved first and last residue. D genes are given only for firm matches. The size of a clone is reported for some rows only, either as once, few or many, or as a class for expanded clones.

CDR3 DNA: TGCGCCTGCCGAACAGGGGAGCTGTTTTTT; CDR3 protein: CACRTGELFF; clone size: -; D gene: -; V gene: TRBV10-1; J gene: TRBJ2-2
CDR3 DNA: TGTGCCAGCAGTTTAGAGGGTATCGGGTTTGGCTACACCTTC; CDR3 protein: CASSLEGIGFGYTF; clone size: many; D gene: -; V gene: TRBV27; J gene: TRBJ1-2
CDR3 DNA: TGTGCCAGCAGCCGGACAGGGGGAACCGGGGAGCTGTTTTTT; CDR3 protein: CASSRTGGTGELFF; clone size: many; D gene: TRBD1; V gene: TRBV11-2; J gene: TRBJ2-2
CDR3 DNA: TGTGCCAGCAGCTTCCGGAACACTGAAGCTTTCTTT; CDR3 protein: CASSFRNTEAFF; clone size: -; D gene: -; V gene: TRBV7-3; J gene: TRBJ1-1
CDR3 DNA: TGTGCCAGCAGCTTGGGGCAGCCCCAGCATTTT; CDR3 protein: CASSLGQPQHF; clone size: -; D gene: -; V gene: TRBV7-9; J gene: TRBJ1-5
CDR3 DNA: TGCAGCGCTCAACTAGCGGGAGTGGGCGAGCAGTACTTC; CDR3 protein: CSAQLAGVGEQYF; clone size: -; D gene: TRBD2; V gene: TRBV29-1; J gene: TRBJ2-7
CDR3 DNA: TGTGCCAGCAGCTTAGATCGGCCTATAGAGACCCAGTACTTC; CDR3 protein: CASSLDRPIETQYF; clone size: many; D gene: -; V gene: TRBV11-2; J gene: TRBJ2-5
CDR3 DNA: TGTGCCAGCCATACTAGTCGGACAGGCCCCAACTATGGCTACACCTTC; CDR3 protein: CASHTSRTGPNYGYTF; clone size: -; D gene: TRBD1; V gene: TRBV2; J gene: TRBJ1-2
CDR3 DNA: TGTGCCAGCAGCCGGGGACTAGGGGTCTCCTACGAGCAGTACTTC; CDR3 protein: CASSRGLGVSYEQYF; clone size: -; D gene: TRBD2; V gene: TRBV4-2; J gene: TRBJ2-7
CDR3 DNA: TGCAGTGCTGACCCCGGGACAGGGACCTACGAGCAGTACTTC; CDR3 protein: CSADPGTGTYEQYF; clone size: -; D gene: TRBD1; V gene: TRBV20-1; J gene: TRBJ2-7
CDR3 DNA: TGTGCCAGCAGCTCTTCACAGGGTTCAGATACGCAGTATTTT; CDR3 protein: CASSSSQGSDTQYF; clone size: -; D gene: -; V gene: TRBV2; J gene: TRBJ2-3
CDR3 DNA: TGCAGCGCCGAGGGACTAGCGGGGCTAGAGACCCAGTACTTC; CDR3 protein: CSAEGLAGLETQYF; clone size: -; D gene: TRBD2; V gene: TRBV29-1; J gene: TRBJ2-5
CDR3 DNA: TGTGCCATCAGTGAGCCAAAGGGAGTTTCCGAGCAGTACTTC; CDR3 protein: CAISEPKGVSEQYF; clone size: -; D gene: -; V gene: TRBV10-3; J gene: TRBJ2-7
CDR3 DNA: TGTGCCAGCGGGACCGGCCGTGGCTACACCTTC; CDR3 protein: CASGTGRGYTF; clone size: -; D gene: -; V gene: TRBV2; J gene: TRBJ1-2
CDR3 DNA: TGCAGTACAGGGGTTGGCGAGACCCAGTACTTC; CDR3 protein: CSTGVGETQYF; clone size: -; D gene: TRBD1; V gene: TRBV29-1; J gene: TRBJ2-5
CDR3 DNA: TGTGCCACCAGCAGAGAAGGGGCTAGCTCCGAGCAGTACTTC; CDR3 protein: CATSREGASSEQYF; clone size: few; D gene: -; V gene: TRBV15; J gene: TRBJ2-7
CDR3 DNA: TGTGCCAGCAGCCACAGGGGAGCCAAAAACATTCAGTACTTC; CDR3 protein: CASSHRGAKNIQYF; clone size: many; D gene: -; V gene: TRBV14; J gene: TRBJ2-4
CDR3 DNA: TGTGCCAGTAGTACTCGGACCCTGGGGGCTTTCTTT; CDR3 protein: CASSTRTLGAFF; clone size: -; D gene: -; V gene: TRBV19; J gene: TRBJ1-1
CDR3 DNA: TGTGCCAGCAGCTTAGCGGGGGCGTCCGTGAGCGGGGGAAAACTGTTTTTT; CDR3 protein: CASSLAGASVSGGKLFF; clone size: -; D gene: -; V gene: TRBV7-2; J gene: TRBJ1-4
CDR3 DNA: TGTGCCAGTAGGTCCTACGCGGGACAGGCAAATGAGCAGTTCTTC; CDR3 protein: CASRSYAGQANEQFF; clone size: many; D gene: TRBD1; V gene: TRBV19; J gene: TRBJ2-1